This TCR beta chain was identified in a study of control samples from healthy donors and cancer patients. The CDR3 totals 16 residues. Per germline, CDR1 SEHNR and CDR2 FQNEAQ (reference sequence). The V end was cut by 2 bases, the J end by 0 bases, with 10 bases between. TCRdb keeps only in-frame clones here, not all; method: immunoSEQ multiplex PCR. The table gives some 190,000 clones; the top ten clones make up 2.2% of it. The source material was blood. This receptor was obtained from a woman aged 25-40 years in good health. The chain has TRBV7-9 and TRBJ2-2; TRBD1 might be the D (5 bases). In nucleotides, the CDR3 is TGTGCCAGCAGCTTAATAGGCAGGGCGAACACCGGGGAGCTGTTTTTT. Protein product: CASSLIGRANTGELFF.